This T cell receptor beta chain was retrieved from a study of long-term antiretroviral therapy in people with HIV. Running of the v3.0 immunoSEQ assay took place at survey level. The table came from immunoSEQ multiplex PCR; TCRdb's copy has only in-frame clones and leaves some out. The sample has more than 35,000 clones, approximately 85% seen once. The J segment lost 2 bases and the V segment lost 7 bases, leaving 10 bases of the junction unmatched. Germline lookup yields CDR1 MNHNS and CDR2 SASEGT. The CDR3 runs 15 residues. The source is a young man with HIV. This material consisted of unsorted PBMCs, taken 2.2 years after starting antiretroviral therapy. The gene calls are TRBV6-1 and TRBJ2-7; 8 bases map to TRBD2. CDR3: CASTRDAGGAYEQYF. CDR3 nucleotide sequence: TGTGCCAGCACGCGGGATGCGGGAGGTGCCTACGAGCAGTACTTC.